Here is one TCR beta chain with its context. Its specificity is not known. This specimen belongs to a study of T cell repertoires in cytomegalovirus infection. The V end was cut by 2 bases, the J end by 0 bases, with 10 bases between. Germline values: CDR1 LNHDA, CDR2 SQIVND (reference sequence). The CDR3 contains 16 residues. TCRdb re-called the reads with MiXCR, one entry per CDR3 protein. The sample holds hundreds of thousands of distinct CDR3 sequences, around 30% seen once. This receptor was identified in a human donor in good health (CMV status not recorded). Some clones in this sample may be carry-over from other donors' samples. The source was cultured PBMCs, collected from culture after CMV antigen stimulation. The V gene is TRBV19, the J gene TRBJ2-2; D might be TRBD2 (6 bases). This chain's CDR3 is CASSIPRGTNTGELFF. The CDR3 DNA reads as TGTGCCAGTAGTATACCTCGCGGGACGAACACCGGGGAGCTGTTTTTT.